These 27 T cell receptor beta chains originate from one sample sequenced in a study of shared clonotypes between healthy human individuals. Assay used: immunoSEQ multiplex PCR; TCRdb lists only in-frame clones, some missing. The sample comprises 600,000 to 750,000 clones, 72% of which are singletons, and under 2% rests with the top ten. What was sequenced was memory CD4+ T cells sorted from blood. Noted subset: CD45RA-negative fraction. Every receptor here comes from a woman aged 25 to 39 in good health.

The CDR3 nucleotides read TGTGCTAGTGGTCTTACGACAGGGCCCGTGGTTACTGAAGCTTTCTTT. Encoded protein: CASGLTTGPVVTEAFF. The chain carries TRBV12-5 and TRBJ1-1, with TRBD1 matching 7 bases. This CDR3 has 16 residues. V lost 5 bases and J lost 5; bases outside the gene matches: 14. Per germline, CDR1 LGHNT and CDR2 FRNRAP.

The V call is TRBV12-5, the J call TRBJ1-2; D call uncertain. The CDR3 totals 12 residues. CDR1 is LGHNT and CDR2 is FRNRAP in the germline V gene. The V end was cut by 4 bases, the J end by 8 bases, with 11 bases between. The CDR3: CASGYSGRGYTF. The CDR3 region has the DNA TGTGCTAGTGGTTATAGCGGGAGAGGCTACACCTTC. Drawing the rest from reference TRBV12-5 and TRBJ1-2, the complete variable domain is DARVTQTPRHKVTEMGQEVTMRCQPILGHNTVFWYRQTMMQGLELLAYFRNRAPLDDSGMPKDRFSAEMPDATLATLKIQPSEPRDSAVYFCASGYSGRGYTFGSGTRLTVV.

This clone was seen once. The V gene is TRBV19, the J gene TRBJ1-5; perhaps TRBD1 as D (5 bases). V lost 5 bases and J lost 7, with 24 bases in between. Per the germline V gene, CDR1 is LNHDA and CDR2 is SQIVND (reference sequence). The CDR3 extends over 17 amino acids. Written as DNA, the CDR3 is TGTGCCAGTAGTCGGACCGGGACGTCGTGGGTCGGACAGCCCCAGCATTTT. This translates into CASSRTGTSWVGQPQHF.

The V call is TRBV11-3, the J call TRBJ1-1; a possible D gene is TRBD1 (5 bases). Trimming took off 5 bases at V and 3 bases at J, with 10 bases between the two ends. The CDR3 covers 13 residues. Germline V gene lookup returns CDR1 SGHNT and CDR2 YENEEA. DNA for the CDR3: TGTGCCAGCAGCCAGACAGCTTACACTGAAGCTTTCTTT. The encoded protein is CASSQTAYTEAFF. Full variable domain (remainder filled in from reference TRBV11-3 and TRBJ1-1): EAGVVQSPRYKIIEKKQPVAFWCNPISGHNTLYWYLQNLGQGPELLIRYENEEAVDDSQLPKDRFSAERLKGVDSTLKIQPAELGDSAVYLCASSQTAYTEAFFGQGTRLTVV.

This clone has a handful of counts. The CDR3 sequence is CASRAATGGKTQYF. The CDR3 nucleotides are TGTGCCAGCAGAGCAGCGACAGGGGGTAAGACCCAGTACTTC. The chain employs TRBV5-6 and TRBJ2-5, with 9 nucleotides matching TRBD1. CDR3 length: 14 amino acids. V shed 5 bases, J shed 6 bases, and the junction held 8 bases outside the gene matches. Germline loops: CDR1 SGHDT, CDR2 YYEEEE.

The J gene is TRBJ1-3, the V gene TRBV5-4, with 7 nucleotides matching TRBD1. CDR1 and CDR2 (germline): SGHNT, YYREEE (reference sequence). The CDR3 covers 16 residues. Unmatched junction bases numbered 7, after V lost 3 bases and J lost 1 base. This CDR3 is CASSSGARGSGNTIYF. CDR3 sequence (DNA): TGTGCCAGCAGCTCAGGAGCCAGGGGGTCTGGAAACACCATATATTTT.

The chain employs TRBV27 and TRBJ1-1; 10 nucleotides agree with TRBD1. This CDR3 has 15 residues. Trimming at V came to 4 bases and at J to 3 bases, leaving 5 bases not matched to a gene. The V gene's germline CDR1 is MNHEY and CDR2 SMNVEV (reference sequence). The CDR3 DNA reads TGTGCCAGCAGTTACCGGACAGGGGGGGACACTGAAGCTTTCTTT. Amino acids: CASSYRTGGDTEAFF.

The J gene is TRBJ2-5, the V gene TRBV11-2; D may be TRBD2 (5 bases). The end of the DNA is better explained by TRBJ2-7, so the J call may be wrong. Germline CDR1 reads SGHAT; CDR2 reads FQNNGV. The length of the CDR3 is 15 residues. CDR3 region: CASSLSVGETYEQYF. The CDR3 coding sequence is TGTGCCAGCAGCTTATCGGTGGGAGAGACCTACGAGCAGTACTTC.

This chain connects TRBV28 to TRBJ1-5; the D is unclear. The CDR3 sequence is 14 residues long. The germline V gene encodes CDR1 MDHEN and CDR2 SYDVKM. V was cut by 3 bases and J by 3 bases, with 9 bases left in between. This CDR3 is CASSLPYTNQPQHF. The CDR3 region has the DNA TGTGCCAGCAGTTTGCCCTATACCAATCAGCCCCAGCATTTT.

The genes are TRBV11-2 and TRBJ1-1; the D is unclear. The germline V gene has CDR1 SGHAT and CDR2 FQNNGV. V dropped 0 bases and J dropped 7 bases, with 6 bases sitting between them. This CDR3 has 12 amino acids. The CDR3 nucleotides are TGTGCCAGCAGCTTAGAGTTAGGTGAAGCTTTCTTT. It codes for CASSLELGEAFF.

The chain links TRBV19 to TRBJ2-2, with 8 positions matching TRBD1. Germline V CDR1 and CDR2: LNHDA, SQIVND (reference sequence). J was trimmed by 7 bases and V by 3 bases; bases with no gene match: 4. CDR3 length equals 14 residues. CDR3 sequence (DNA): TGTGCCAGTAGTATCCAGGGGGCTGGCGGGGAGCTGTTTTTT. Its protein is CASSIQGAGGELFF. Full variable domain (missing parts from reference TRBV19 and TRBJ2-2): DGGITQSPKYLFRKEGQNVTLSCEQNLNHDAMYWYRQDPGQGLRLIYYSQIVNDFQKGDIAEGYSVSREKKESFPLTVTSAQKNPTAFYLCASSIQGAGGELFFGEGSRLTVL.

The gene calls are TRBV11-2 and TRBJ2-3; no reliable D call. There are 12 residues in the CDR3. Trimming removed 0 bases at V and 4 bases at J, with 2 bases between. Germline assignment: CDR1 SGHAT and CDR2 FQNNGV. This chain's CDR3 is CASSLESDTQYF. The CDR3, as DNA: TGTGCCAGCAGCTTAGAGTCAGATACGCAGTATTTT.

The chain has TRBV6-1 and TRBJ2-5; 9 bases are shared with TRBD1. V shed 4 bases and J 2 bases; nucleotides not matched to a gene: 5. Per the germline V gene, CDR1 is MNHNS and CDR2 is SASEGT. This CDR3 comprises 15 residues. As DNA, the CDR3 is TGTGCCAGCAGTGCAACCGACAGGGGGCAAGAGACCCAGTACTTC. It encodes CASSATDRGQETQYF.

This sequence joins TRBV10-1 and TRBJ2-1, with 9 bases that match TRBD2. Germline V lookup: CDR1 WNHNN, CDR2 SYGVQD (reference sequence). The CDR3 is 16 amino acids. The V gene end was trimmed by 6 bases and the J gene end by 0 bases; junction bases not matched to a gene: 6. This CDR3 reads CASSDSGRVSYNEQFF. In DNA, the CDR3 is TGCGCCAGCAGCGATAGCGGGAGAGTCTCCTACAATGAGCAGTTCTTC.

V usage is TRBV2 and J usage is TRBJ1-3; unclear D gene. CDR1 and CDR2 (germline): SNHLY, FYNNEI. Deletions cut 6 bases from V and 5 bases from J, with 17 bases between. The CDR3 extends over 15 amino acids. CDR3 sequence: CASRPGFGERNTIYF. The CDR3 coding sequence is TGTGCCAGCAGACCTGGCTTCGGGGAGCGAAACACCATATATTTT.

V gene TRBV11-3 combines with J gene TRBJ1-1; 7 bases align to TRBD1. The V and J ends lost 5 bases and 2 bases, in that order; junction bases with no gene match: 5. Germline V gene data show CDR1 as SGHNT and CDR2 as YENEEA. The CDR3 is made up of 14 amino acids. CDR3: CASSRDSVNTEAFF. Written as DNA, the CDR3 is TGTGCCAGCAGCCGGGACAGCGTCAACACTGAAGCTTTCTTT.

This clone was seen a few times. This likely reflects a read error, since a far larger clone is one base away. This sample includes further DNA sequences coding for the same CDR3. The CDR3 here is CASSFQRDSYEQYF. The CDR3 DNA reads TGTGCCAGCAGCTTTCAGCGGGATTCCTACGAGCAGTACTTC. The V call is TRBV11-2, the J call TRBJ2-7; 7 nucleotides agree with TRBD2. Germline V gene data show CDR1 as SGHAT and CDR2 as FQNNGV. This CDR3 comprises 14 residues. Trimming at V came to 3 bases and at J to 1 base, leaving 3 bases not matched to a gene.

V usage is TRBV5-1 and J usage is TRBJ2-1; 11 nucleotides match TRBD2. Germline-derived CDR1 and CDR2 are SGHRS and YFSETQ. With 0 bases clipped from V and 4 bases from J, the junction kept 3 bases outside the gene matches. The CDR3 runs to 16 residues. The CDR3 loop reads CASSLAGLADYNEQFF. CDR3 coding DNA: TGCGCCAGCAGCTTGGCGGGACTAGCGGATTACAATGAGCAGTTCTTC.

This clone was found a few times. The rearrangement joins TRBV7-9 to TRBJ2-7; 10 nucleotides agree with TRBD2. J lost 3 bases, V lost 3 bases, and 2 bases had no gene match. The CDR3 has 14 residues. The germline V gene encodes CDR1 SEHNR and CDR2 FQNEAQ (reference sequence). CDR3 in amino acids: CASSFSGRFYEQYF. The CDR3 nucleotides are TGTGCCAGCAGCTTTAGCGGGAGGTTCTACGAGCAGTACTTC.

The rearrangement uses TRBV28 and TRBJ2-6; D not resolved. This CDR3 contains 15 residues. Germline values: CDR1 MDHEN, CDR2 SYDVKM. V was clipped by 2 bases and J by 3 bases, with 8 bases between them. The CDR3 DNA follows: TGTGCCAGCAGTTTAGGGGTCGTTGGGGCCAACGTCCTGACTTTC. It yields the protein CASSLGVVGANVLTF.

This clone appeared a few times. Other DNA sequences in this sample translate to the same CDR3. The chain joins TRBV5-1 to TRBJ1-1; 9 nucleotides match TRBD1. The CDR3 runs to 12 residues. After removal of 2 bases from V and 11 bases from J, the junction contained 4 bases not matched to a gene. Germline V gene sequence: CDR1 SGHRS, CDR2 YFSETQ. The DNA for the CDR3 is TGCGCCAGCAGCTTAGGGACAGGGAAGGCTTTCTTT. Amino acid sequence: CASSLGTGKAFF.

The chain has TRBV18 and TRBJ2-5; maybe TRBD1 (5 bases). Trimming pared 3 bases from V and 4 bases from J, leaving 15 bases between. CDR1 and CDR2 from the germline V gene are KGHSH and LQKENI. This CDR3 is built from 15 residues. Written as DNA, the CDR3 is TGTGCCAGCTCACCGAGTCAGGGTTTGTCAGAGACCCAGTACTTC. Amino acids: CASSPSQGLSETQYF.

The chain links TRBV6-1 to TRBJ2-7; tentatively, D is TRBD1 or TRBD2 (5 bases each). The CDR3 length is 14 residues. Trimming took 6 bases from V and 7 from J, leaving 19 bases between them. CDR1 and CDR2 from the germline V gene are MNHNS and SASEGT. The DNA for the CDR3 is TGTGCCAGCAGCTATGGGACGGCCGAACGAGAGCAGTACTTC. Translation: CASSYGTAEREQYF.

Worth noting for this clone: Other DNA sequences of this sample code for an identical CDR3. The chain combines TRBV11-2 with TRBJ2-3; D not resolved. The germline CDR1 and CDR2 sequences are SGHAT and FQNNGV. The CDR3 runs to 12 residues. Trimming took 5 bases from V and 3 from J, leaving 6 bases between them. The CDR3 region is CASSPYTDTQYF. As DNA, the CDR3 is TGTGCCAGCAGCCCGTATACAGATACGCAGTATTTT. Full variable domain (missing parts from reference TRBV11-2 and TRBJ2-3): EAGVAQSPRYKIIEKRQSVAFWCNPISGHATLYWYQQILGQGPKLLIQFQNNGVVDDSQLPKDRFSAERLKGVDSTLKIQPAKLEDSAVYLCASSPYTDTQYFGPGTRLTVL.

This rearrangement joins TRBV5-1 to TRBJ2-3; TRBD2 is a possible D gene (5 bases). The V gene lost 0 bases and the J gene lost 4 bases, with 12 bases spanning the gap. The V gene's germline CDR1 is SGHRS and CDR2 YFSETQ. The CDR3 loop spans 15 amino acids. Here the CDR3 reads CASSLDGKTADTQYF. The CDR3 DNA is TGCGCCAGCAGCTTGGACGGGAAGACCGCAGATACGCAGTATTTT.

This clone occurred once. Being one base from a much bigger clone, this may be a read error. At the DNA level, this CDR3 is encoded by other sequences in the same sample as well. V is TRBV28 and J is TRBJ1-5; no firm D call. The CDR3 sequence is 11 residues long. Per germline, CDR1 MDHEN and CDR2 SYDVKM. Between the trimmed V and J ends, which lost 4 bases and 6 bases, there was a span of 4 bases. CDR3 nucleotide sequence: TGTGCCAGCAGTTCCCGTCAGCCCCAGCATTTT. It specifies CASSSRQPQHF. The full variable domain, in which reference TRBV28 and TRBJ1-5 provide the parts outside the CDR3, is DVKVTQSSRYLVKRTGEKVFLECVQDMDHENMFWYRQDPGLGLRLIYFSYDVKMKEKGDIPEGYSVSREKKERFSLILESASTNQTSMYLCASSSRQPQHFGDGTRLSIL.

The sample holds a few counts of this clone. CDR3 residues: CASSESYTTRYQETQYF. CDR3 nucleotide sequence: TGCGCCAGCAGTGAGTCTTACACCACCCGCTACCAAGAGACCCAGTACTTC. The V call is TRBV10-2, the J call TRBJ2-5; D gene ambiguous. The CDR3 contains 17 residues. Germline V gene data show CDR1 as WSHSY and CDR2 as SAAADI. The V gene lost 0 bases and the J gene lost 0 bases, with 14 bases spanning the gap.